A single sample gave rise to the 27 T cell receptor beta chains below, sequenced in a study of PD-1 blockade in classical Hodgkin lymphoma. Every one of the patients relapsed after autologous stem cell transplantation (brentuximab vedotin exposure was variable). The table came from immunoSEQ multiplex PCR; TCRdb's copy has only in-frame clones and leaves some out. The sample records 5,500 to 7,000 clones, about 82% being singletons. Sequenced material: peripheral blood mononuclear cells (PBMCs), taken before the second cycle of nivolumab. Receptors were obtained from a human donor with classical Hodgkin lymphoma.

The chain carries TRBV6-6 and TRBJ2-1; either TRBD1 or TRBD2 may fit D (6 bases each). This CDR3 comprises 15 residues. CDR1 MNHNY and CDR2 SVGAGI come from the germline V gene (reference sequence). V gave up 2 bases and J gave up 5 bases, with 13 bases separating them. For the CDR3, the DNA is TGTGCCAGCAGTTACGGGGCAGGGGAGGACAATGAGCAGTTCTTC. Translation: CASSYGAGEDNEQFF.

The V call is TRBV18, the J call TRBJ2-2; the match to TRBD1 covers 10 bases. The germline V gene encodes CDR1 KGHSH and CDR2 LQKENI. There are 17 residues in the CDR3. With V trimmed by 6 bases and J by 5 bases, 12 bases remained unmatched. CDR3 nucleotide sequence: TGTGCCAGCTCCCCCTTTCGGGACAGGGGTCGGACCGGGGAGCTGTTTTTT. Residues: CASSPFRDRGRTGELFF.

This sequence joins TRBV5-1 and TRBJ2-4; 8 bases are a match to TRBD1. Trimming took 3 bases from V and 1 from J; bases not matched to a gene: 9. Germline V gene sequence: CDR1 SGHRS, CDR2 YFSETQ. The CDR3 runs to 17 residues. The CDR3 sequence is CASSSGQASGAKNIQYF. CDR3 DNA sequence: TGCGCCAGCAGCTCGGGACAGGCCTCTGGGGCCAAAAACATTCAGTACTTC.

J is TRBJ2-3 and V is TRBV19, with TRBD2 identical over 10 bases. Germline V CDR1 and CDR2: LNHDA, SQIVND (reference sequence). With 3 bases clipped from V and 4 bases from J, the junction kept 7 bases outside the gene matches. This CDR3 contains 16 residues. CDR3 amino acids: CASSIGPSGSADTQYF. The CDR3 coding sequence is TGTGCCAGTAGTATCGGGCCTAGCGGGAGCGCAGATACGCAGTATTTT.

The chain uses TRBV14 and TRBJ2-5, with 8 bases that match TRBD1. The trim removed 4 bases at V and 5 bases at J, leaving 12 bases unmatched. The CDR3 runs 16 residues. CDR1 is SGHDN, CDR2 FVKESK, per germline. DNA for the CDR3: TGTGCCAGCAGCCCCACTCAGGGGGCGAGGCTTGAGACCCAGTACTTC. Its protein product is CASSPTQGARLETQYF. The complete variable domain, with remaining parts taken from reference TRBV14 and TRBJ2-5, reads EAGVTQFPSHSVIEKGQTVTLRCDPISGHDNLYWYRRVMGKEIKFLLHFVKESKQDESGMPNNRFLAERTGGTYSTLKVQPAELEDSGVYFCASSPTQGARLETQYFGPGTRLLVL.

The chain is built from TRBV4-1 and TRBJ2-2; TRBD2 aligns across 9 bases. This CDR3 comprises 21 residues. Germline trimming cut 1 base from V and 4 bases from J; bases unmatched to any gene: 19. The germline CDR1 and CDR2 sequences are MGHRA and YSYEKL. Here the CDR3 reads CASSQGGAPGRGGVSTGELFF. The CDR3 bases are TGCGCCAGCAGCCAAGGAGGTGCGCCGGGGCGGGGGGGAGTGAGCACCGGGGAGCTGTTTTTT.

As DNA, the CDR3 is TGTGCCAGCAGCCGAAACTACGAGCAGTACTTC. Protein sequence: CASSRNYEQYF. The rearrangement uses TRBV28 and TRBJ2-7, with no clear D. The CDR3 has 11 amino acids. V gave up 6 bases and J gave up 3 bases, with 6 bases separating them. Germline V gene data show CDR1 as MDHEN and CDR2 as SYDVKM.

The V and J genes are TRBV9 and TRBJ2-3, with TRBD2 matching 10 bases. The V gene end was trimmed by 5 bases and the J gene end by 5 bases; junction bases not matched to a gene: 5. CDR1 is SGDLS and CDR2 is YYNGEE in the germline V gene. This CDR3 has 14 residues. The CDR3 here is CASSTRLAGDTQYF. CDR3 sequence (DNA): TGTGCCAGCAGTACCCGACTAGCGGGAGATACGCAGTATTTT.

The J gene is TRBJ2-5, the V gene TRBV28; D possibly corresponds to TRBD2 (5 bases). The J call is doubtful: the DNA matches TRBJ2-7 better. The CDR3 spans 13 residues. Germline CDR1 reads MDHEN; CDR2 reads SYDVKM. CDR3 region: CASLTGKAYEQYF. The CDR3 bases are TGTGCCAGCCTGACGGGGAAGGCCTACGAGCAGTACTTC.

The chain combines TRBV7-2 with TRBJ2-1; D is unresolved. This CDR3 is built from 14 residues. Germline loops: CDR1 SGHTA, CDR2 FQGNSA. Trimming removed 2 bases at V and 5 bases at J, with 10 bases between. CDR3 protein: CASSLMRANNEQFF. CDR3 nucleotides: TGTGCCAGCAGCTTAATGCGAGCCAACAATGAGCAGTTCTTC.

This CDR3 reads CASSLTTGLYGYTF. The CDR3 region has the DNA TGTGCCAGCAGTTTAACTACGGGGCTCTATGGCTACACCTTC. The chain joins TRBV28 to TRBJ1-2, with a tentative D call TRBD1 (5 bases). The germline CDR1 and CDR2 sequences are MDHEN and SYDVKM. The CDR3 consists of 14 residues. Trimming left V 2 bases short and J 4 bases short, with 11 bases between.

The chain links TRBV7-3 to TRBJ1-1; tentative D call: TRBD1 (5 bases). Trimming removed 2 bases from V and 1 base from J, with 14 bases in between. The CDR3 covers 16 residues. Germline CDR1 reads SGHTA; CDR2 reads FQGTGA. CDR3 DNA sequence: TGTGCCAGCAGCTTACAGGGTGGGGTGAGGAACACTGAAGCTTTCTTT. Protein: CASSLQGGVRNTEAFF. The full variable domain, its missing parts supplied by reference TRBV7-3 and TRBJ1-1, is GAGVSQTPSNKVTEKGKYVELRCDPISGHTALYWYRQSLGQGPEFLIYFQGTGAADDSGLPNDRFFAVRPEGSVSTLKIQRTERGDSAVYLCASSLQGGVRNTEAFFGQGTRLTVV.

This chain connects TRBV5-6 to TRBJ2-1, with 9 bases matching TRBD1. The germline V gene has CDR1 SGHDT and CDR2 YYEEEE. After removal of 4 bases from V and 3 bases from J, the junction contained 8 bases not matched to a gene. The CDR3 has 16 amino acids. This CDR3 is CASSQDRGKVYNEQFF. In DNA, the CDR3 is TGTGCCAGCAGCCAAGACAGGGGGAAGGTCTACAATGAGCAGTTCTTC.

In this sample, this clone turned up a few times. The J gene is TRBJ2-7, the V gene TRBV7-8, with a weak D call TRBD2 (6 bases). The CDR3 has 16 residues. V was trimmed by 1 base and J by 1 base, leaving 14 bases between them. The V gene's germline CDR1 is SGHVS and CDR2 FQNEAQ. The CDR3 bases are TGTGCCAGCAGCTTAGAGTCGGCGGGAATGTCCTACGAGCAGTACTTC. It specifies CASSLESAGMSYEQYF.

By share, this clone ranks as medium-sized (0.01 to 0.1%). The chain uses TRBV7-6 and TRBJ2-7; 9 positions agree with TRBD1. This CDR3 is 15 amino acids long. V was clipped by 6 bases and J by 2 bases; unmatched bases: 8. The germline gives CDR1 SGHVS, CDR2 FNYEAQ. In DNA form, the CDR3 reads TGTGCCAGCAGTTACGGGACAGGGCTCACCTACGAGCAGTACTTC. Protein sequence: CASSYGTGLTYEQYF.

The chain combines TRBV6-5 with TRBJ2-7, with D possibly being TRBD1 (6 bases). The V and J ends lost 6 bases and 1 base respectively, with 10 bases between them. The CDR3 sequence is 13 residues long. Looked up from germline, CDR1 is MNHEY and CDR2 is SVGAGI. The CDR3 nucleotides are TGTGCCAGCAGCCCCACAGGGTCCTACGAGCAGTACTTC. This sequence encodes CASSPTGSYEQYF.

CDR3 loop: CASSLVQETLLEQYF. CDR3 sequence (DNA): TGTGCCAGCAGCTTGGTTCAGGAGACGCTTCTGGAGCAGTACTTC. The chain carries TRBV5-6 and TRBJ2-7; D uncertain. Trimming shortened V by 0 bases and J by 7 bases, and 17 bases separated the two germline ends. Germline values: CDR1 SGHDT, CDR2 YYEEEE. CDR3 length: 15 amino acids.

To note about this clone: At one end, the junction sequence differs from germline, possibly due to a read error. The genes are TRBV11-2 and TRBJ2-1, with D hard to call. This CDR3 spans 16 amino acids. CDR1 and CDR2 from the germline V gene are SGHAT and FQNNGV. The CDR3 reads CASTLWPITKYNEQFF. Written as DNA, the CDR3 is TGTGCCAGCACCTTATGGCCCATAACAAAGTACAATGAGCAGTTCTTC.

A note on this clone: One end of the junction does not line up with germline, which may come from a read error. This specimen includes other DNA sequences encoding the same CDR3. V is TRBV13 and J is TRBJ1-1, with no clear D. CDR3 length: 13 amino acids. CDR1 is PRHDT and CDR2 is FYEKMQ in the germline V gene (reference sequence). Here the CDR3 reads CASSLGPATEAFF. As DNA, the CDR3 is TGTGCCAGCAGTTTAGGACCGGCCACTGAAGCTTTCTTT.

The V call is TRBV10-3, the J call TRBJ1-2; TRBD1 is a possible D gene (5 bases). Trimming took off 3 bases at V and 4 bases at J, with 12 bases between the two ends. The CDR3 runs to 14 residues. Per germline, CDR1 ENHRY and CDR2 SYGVKD. The CDR3 sequence is CAISERDGSYGYTF. CDR3 nucleotide sequence: TGTGCCATCAGTGAAAGGGACGGGAGCTATGGCTACACCTTC.

The chain uses TRBV28 and TRBJ2-1; 13 bases are a match to TRBD2. Germline-derived CDR1 and CDR2 are MDHEN and SYDVKM. The CDR3 length is 18 residues. The V gene end was trimmed by 4 bases and the J gene end by 7 bases; junction bases not matched to a gene: 13. The CDR3 nucleotides read TGTGCCAGCAGTTCCGAATTCTCCGGGACTAGCGGGACGAATGAGCAGTTCTTC. Its protein product is CASSSEFSGTSGTNEQFF.

This clone was detected only once. The V call is TRBV6-1, the J call TRBJ2-1; 11 bases map to TRBD2. Germline lookup yields CDR1 MNHNS and CDR2 SASEGT. This CDR3 has 15 amino acids. The trim removed 8 bases at V and 7 bases at J, leaving 10 bases unmatched. CDR3 bases: TGTGCCAGCTATACTAGCGGGAGCGTTCGGAATGAGCAGTTCTTC. Residues: CASYTSGSVRNEQFF.

The V call is TRBV7-2, the J call TRBJ1-4; D ambiguous. The V gene's germline CDR1 is SGHTA and CDR2 FQGNSA. With 5 bases removed from V and 0 bases from J, the gap between germline ends came to 7 bases. The CDR3 sequence is 14 residues long. CDR3: CASSVTATNEKLFF. CDR3 nucleotide sequence: TGTGCCAGCAGCGTGACCGCAACTAATGAAAAACTGTTTTTT.

This clone was counted a few times. This chain connects TRBV6-5 to TRBJ1-1; D is unresolved. V was trimmed by 6 bases and J by 8 bases, leaving 13 bases between them. This CDR3 is built from 12 residues. Germline assignment: CDR1 MNHEY and CDR2 SVGAGI. The CDR3: CASRDRRLEAFF. CDR3 coding DNA: TGTGCCAGCAGAGACCGAAGATTAGAAGCTTTCTTT.

The genes are TRBV5-5 and TRBJ2-7, with D uncertain. The CDR3 covers 15 residues. Trimming cost V 4 bases and J 5 bases, with 19 bases left between them. From germline, CDR1 is SGHKS and CDR2 YYEKEE (reference sequence). In DNA form, the CDR3 reads TGTGCCAGCAGCCCAGGTCCAAGGACCCTTAACGAGCAGTACTTC. Translated, it gives CASSPGPRTLNEQYF.

The rearrangement joins TRBV6-5 to TRBJ2-7, with unresolved D. The germline gives CDR1 MNHEY, CDR2 SVGAGI. This CDR3 is 12 amino acids long. The V gene lost 5 bases and the J gene lost 2 bases, with 7 bases spanning the gap. CDR3 amino acids: CASSETTYEQYF. The DNA of the CDR3 is TGTGCCAGCAGTGAAACCACCTACGAGCAGTACTTC.

The V call is TRBV6-6, the J call TRBJ2-7; 8 bases agree with TRBD1. This CDR3 region has 14 residues. Germline V gene lookup returns CDR1 MNHNY and CDR2 SVGAGI (reference sequence). V shed 5 bases and J 5 bases; nucleotides not matched to a gene: 8. The CDR3 region has the DNA TGTGCCAGCAGTGGGGGGACAGGTGTCCACGAGCAGTACTTC. It codes for CASSGGTGVHEQYF.